This T cell receptor (beta chain) was recorded in a study of T cell responses to AZD1222 COVID-19 vaccine. Background on the study: Both about-4-week and about-12-week second-dose recipients were combined. Study-wide results and limits: The sample set comprised mostly white British donors with more females, and clonal diversity was possibly underestimated. Repertoire samples came only from after the peak T cell response. Vaccination with two AZD1222 doses was followed by a rise in Spike-specific TCR breadth and depth.

The assay was immunoSEQ multiplex PCR, and TCRdb's table has in-frame clones only and misses some. Among more than 70,000 clones listed, 75% to 90% were seen once. Germline V lookup: CDR1 LGHDT, CDR2 YNNKEL (reference sequence). This CDR3 spans 14 amino acids. The V end lost 4 bases, the J end lost 1 base, and 10 bases lay between the germline ends. With regard to this clone: Its matching antigen is unknown.

This sequence joins TRBV3-1 (or the pseudogene TRBV3-2) and TRBJ1-1; D remains ambiguous. The receptor comes from an adult in good health. The specimen was peripheral blood, collected on day 0 of AZD1222 vaccination. The DNA of the CDR3 is TGTGCCAGCAGCCCCGAGTACAAGAACACTGAAGCTTTCTTT. Translation gives CASSPEYKNTEAFF.